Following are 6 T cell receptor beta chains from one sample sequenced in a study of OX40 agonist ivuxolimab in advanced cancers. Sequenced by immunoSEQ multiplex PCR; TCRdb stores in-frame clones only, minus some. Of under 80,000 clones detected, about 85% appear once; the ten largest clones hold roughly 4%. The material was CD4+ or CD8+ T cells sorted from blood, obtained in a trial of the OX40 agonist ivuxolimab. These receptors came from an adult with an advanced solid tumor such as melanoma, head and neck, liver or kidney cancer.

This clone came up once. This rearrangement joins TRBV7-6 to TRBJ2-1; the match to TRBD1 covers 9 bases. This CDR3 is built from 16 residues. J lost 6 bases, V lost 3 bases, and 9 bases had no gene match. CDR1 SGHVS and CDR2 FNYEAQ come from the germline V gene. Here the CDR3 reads CASSLGTGRSGNEQFF. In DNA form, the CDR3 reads TGTGCCAGCAGCTTGGGGACAGGGAGATCTGGCAATGAGCAGTTCTTC.

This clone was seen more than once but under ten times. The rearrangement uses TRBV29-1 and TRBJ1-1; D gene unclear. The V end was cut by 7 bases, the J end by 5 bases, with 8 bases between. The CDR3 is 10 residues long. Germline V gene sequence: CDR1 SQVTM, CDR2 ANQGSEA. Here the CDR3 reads CSASKTEAFF. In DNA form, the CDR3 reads TGCAGCGCCTCCAAGACTGAAGCTTTCTTT.

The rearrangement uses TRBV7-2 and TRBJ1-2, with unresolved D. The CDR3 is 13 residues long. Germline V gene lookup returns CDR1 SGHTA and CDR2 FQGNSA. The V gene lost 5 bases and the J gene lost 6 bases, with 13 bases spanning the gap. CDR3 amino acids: CASSPTLGNGYTF. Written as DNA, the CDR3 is TGTGCCAGCAGCCCAACCCTCGGGAATGGCTACACCTTC.

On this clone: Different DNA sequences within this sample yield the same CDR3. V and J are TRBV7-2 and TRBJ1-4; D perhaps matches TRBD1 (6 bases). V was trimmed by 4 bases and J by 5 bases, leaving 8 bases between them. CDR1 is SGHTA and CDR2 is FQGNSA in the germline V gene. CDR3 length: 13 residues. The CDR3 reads CASSSQGNEKLFF. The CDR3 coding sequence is TGTGCCAGCAGCTCCCAGGGGAATGAAAAACTGTTTTTT.

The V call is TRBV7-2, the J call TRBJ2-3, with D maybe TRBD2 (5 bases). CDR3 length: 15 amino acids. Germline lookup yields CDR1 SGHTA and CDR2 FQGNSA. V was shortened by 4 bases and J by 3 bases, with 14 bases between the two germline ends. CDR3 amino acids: CASSYEGFGTDTQYF. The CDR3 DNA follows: TGTGCCAGCAGCTATGAGGGTTTTGGGACAGATACGCAGTATTTT.

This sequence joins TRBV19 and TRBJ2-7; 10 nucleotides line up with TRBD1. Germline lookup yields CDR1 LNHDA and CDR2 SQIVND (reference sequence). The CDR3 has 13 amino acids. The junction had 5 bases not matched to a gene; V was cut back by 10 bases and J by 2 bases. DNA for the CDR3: TGTGCCACTGGGACAGGGGTCCCCTACGAGCAGTACTTC. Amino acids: CATGTGVPYEQYF. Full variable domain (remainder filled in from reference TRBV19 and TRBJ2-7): DGGITQSPKYLFRKEGQNVTLSCEQNLNHDAMYWYRQDPGQGLRLIYYSQIVNDFQKGDIAEGYSVSREKKESFPLTVTSAQKNPTAFYLCATGTGVPYEQYFGPGTRLTVT.